The 2 T cell receptor beta chains given below trace back to one sample, sequenced in a study of control samples from healthy donors and cancer patients. Clones were sequenced by immunoSEQ multiplex PCR, and TCRdb holds only the in-frame ones, with some missing. This sample has 2,500 to 3,000 clones, with about 94% found just once. Source material: PBMCs. The source is a man in his sixties or seventies with lung cancer.

In its sample, this clone was seen a few times. The chain combines TRBV4-1 with TRBJ2-2; possible D gene TRBD2, 5 bases. The ends were cut back, 1 base at V and 5 bases at J, with 11 bases in the middle. The CDR3 is 15 residues long. The V gene's germline CDR1 is MGHRA and CDR2 YSYEKL. CDR3 region: CASSQGGRGTGELFF. For the CDR3, the DNA is TGCGCCAGCAGCCAAGGGGGTCGAGGGACCGGGGAGCTGTTTTTT.

This clone has only one observation. The CDR3 region is CARSTGDSYEQYF. Written as DNA, the CDR3 is TGTGCCCGCTCGACAGGTGACTCCTACGAGCAGTACTTC. The chain recombines TRBV30 with TRBJ2-7, with D possibly being TRBD1 (6 bases). This CDR3 is built from 13 residues. CDR1 is GTSNPN and CDR2 is SVGIG in the germline V gene (reference sequence). Trimming cost V 8 bases and J 0 bases, with 14 bases left between them.